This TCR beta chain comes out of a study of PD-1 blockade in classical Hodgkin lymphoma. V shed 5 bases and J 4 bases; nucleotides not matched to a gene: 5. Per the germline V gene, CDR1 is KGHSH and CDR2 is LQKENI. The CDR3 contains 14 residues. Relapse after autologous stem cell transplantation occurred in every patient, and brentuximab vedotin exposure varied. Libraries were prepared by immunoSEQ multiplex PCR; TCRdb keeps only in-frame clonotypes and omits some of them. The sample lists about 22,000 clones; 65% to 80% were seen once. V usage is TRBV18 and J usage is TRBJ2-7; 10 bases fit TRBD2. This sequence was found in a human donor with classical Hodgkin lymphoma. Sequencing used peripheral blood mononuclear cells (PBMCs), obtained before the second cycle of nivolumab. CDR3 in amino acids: CASSGLAGGYEQYF. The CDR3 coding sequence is TGTGCCAGCTCAGGGTTAGCGGGAGGTTACGAGCAGTACTTC.